This paragraph covers one T cell receptor beta chain sequence. The source of the sample is a study of identical twins. CDR1 is ENHRY and CDR2 is SYGVKD in the germline V gene. The CDR3 runs 15 residues. The junction had 6 bases not matched to a gene; V was cut back by 3 bases and J by 4 bases. The authors used template switching to add a universal primer site and gave cDNA unique molecular identifiers. TCRdb itself ran the 5' RACE reads through MiXCR, one entry per CDR3 protein. Of around 300,000 distinct CDR3 sequences in the sample, roughly 8.6% were seen once. These data were likewise used in another study, on yellow fever vaccine responses in identical twins.

This rearrangement joins TRBV10-3 to TRBJ2-5; 9 bases agree with TRBD1. Sequenced input: memory (CD45RO+) T cells sorted from blood. The sequence derives from a young woman in good health. CDR3: CAISDRGTGTETQYF. The CDR3 bases are TGTGCCATCAGTGATCGCGGGACAGGGACAGAGACCCAGTACTTC.